This TCR beta chain was retrieved from a study of T cell responses to AZD1222 COVID-19 vaccine. In regard to this clone: What it binds is unknown.

Study outcomes and limitations: Most donors were white British and more were female, and clonal diversity was possibly underestimated. None of the repertoires were sampled until the peak T cell response had passed. There were vaccine-associated CD4 TCRs across spike, dominant at 160-218 and 743-854. The reported proportion of spike-specific TCRs targeting unmutated variant regions was nearly half.

Profiling relied on immunoSEQ multiplex PCR, and the TCRdb table lists in-frame clones only, not all of them. The table includes fewer than 130,000 clones, more than 85% detected once. The CDR3 extends over 13 amino acids. V was clipped by 6 bases and J by 4 bases; unmatched bases: 3. Germline loops: CDR1 MNHEY, CDR2 SVGEGT. This clonotype was sampled from an adult in good health. The source material was peripheral blood, sampled on day 0 of AZD1222 vaccination. This rearrangement joins TRBV6-2 or TRBV6-3 to TRBJ2-1, with 7 bases fitting TRBD2. The CDR3 spells CASSRGGYNEQFF. In nucleotides, the CDR3 is TGTGCCAGCAGCCGCGGGGGTTACAATGAGCAGTTCTTC.